This T cell receptor beta chain was recorded in a study of neurological immune-mediated disorders. In its sample, this clonotype was seen many times. Over 200 million TCR-beta sequences (from 15-18 subjects) were yielded by each sequencing run. TCRdb re-called the 5' RACE reads with MiXCR, one entry per CDR3 protein. The sample consists of under 45,000 distinct CDR3 sequences, 12% of them appearing once. Per germline, CDR1 SGHDT and CDR2 YYEEEE. Trimming stripped 4 bases from V and 7 bases from J, with 12 bases between. CDR3 size: 13 residues. The starting material, 2 million PBMCs stored at -80 C, gave rise to the unsorted libraries.

The rearrangement uses TRBV5-6 and TRBJ2-1; possibly TRBD2 for D (6 bases). The clonotype was recovered from a female donor in good health. The sequenced sample was PBMCs. This chain's CDR3 is CASSPVTRNEQFF. CDR3 nucleotides: TGTGCCAGCAGCCCGGTGACTAGGAATGAGCAGTTCTTC.